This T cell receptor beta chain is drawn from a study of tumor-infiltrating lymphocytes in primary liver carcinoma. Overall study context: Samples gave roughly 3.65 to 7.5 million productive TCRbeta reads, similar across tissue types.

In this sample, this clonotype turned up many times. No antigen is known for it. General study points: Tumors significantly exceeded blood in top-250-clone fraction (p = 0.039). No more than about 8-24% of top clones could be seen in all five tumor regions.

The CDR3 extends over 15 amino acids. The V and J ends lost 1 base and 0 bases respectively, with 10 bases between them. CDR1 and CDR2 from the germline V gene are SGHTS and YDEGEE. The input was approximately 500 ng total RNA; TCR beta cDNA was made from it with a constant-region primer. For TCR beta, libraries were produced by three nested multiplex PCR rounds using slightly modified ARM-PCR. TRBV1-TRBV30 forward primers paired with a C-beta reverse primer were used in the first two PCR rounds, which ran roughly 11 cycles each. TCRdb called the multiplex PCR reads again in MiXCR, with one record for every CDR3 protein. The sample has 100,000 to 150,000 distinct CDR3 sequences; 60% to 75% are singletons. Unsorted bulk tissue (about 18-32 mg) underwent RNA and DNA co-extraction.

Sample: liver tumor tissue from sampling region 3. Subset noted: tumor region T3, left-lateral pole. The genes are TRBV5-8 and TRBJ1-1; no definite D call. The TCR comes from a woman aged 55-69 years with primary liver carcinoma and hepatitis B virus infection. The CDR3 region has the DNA TGTGCCAGCAGCTTGCTTCGGAGTATGAACACTGAAGCTTTCTTT. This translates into CASSLLRSMNTEAFF.